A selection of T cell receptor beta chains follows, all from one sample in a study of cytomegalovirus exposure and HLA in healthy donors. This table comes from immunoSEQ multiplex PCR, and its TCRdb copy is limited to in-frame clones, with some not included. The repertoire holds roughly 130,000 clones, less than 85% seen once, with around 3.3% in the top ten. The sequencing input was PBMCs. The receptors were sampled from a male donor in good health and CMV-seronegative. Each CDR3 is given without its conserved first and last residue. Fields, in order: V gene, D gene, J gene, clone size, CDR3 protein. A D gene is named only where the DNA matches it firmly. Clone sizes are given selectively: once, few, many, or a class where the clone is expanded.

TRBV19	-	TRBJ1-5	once	ASLDRSNQPQH
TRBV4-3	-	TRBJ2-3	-	ASSQDQVGQSTDTQY
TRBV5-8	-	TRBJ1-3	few	ASSLSGPGNTIY
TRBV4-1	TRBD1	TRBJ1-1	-	ASSQEKKGQGYTEAF
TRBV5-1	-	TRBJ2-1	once	ASSPSDPSYNEQF
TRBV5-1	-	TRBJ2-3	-	ASSLEQDSTDTQY
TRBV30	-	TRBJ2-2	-	AWNEGDPNTGELF
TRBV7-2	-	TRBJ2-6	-	ASSSPGEFGANGLT
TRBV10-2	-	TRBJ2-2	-	ASRSGRAGELF
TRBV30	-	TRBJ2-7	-	AWDLDSRGNEQY
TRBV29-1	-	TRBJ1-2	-	SVDQKYYGYT
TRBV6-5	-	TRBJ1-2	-	ASSRLRQAAGYT